The source of this T cell receptor (beta chain) is a study of T cell changes during pregnancy in multiple sclerosis. Sequenced by immunoSEQ multiplex PCR; TCRdb stores in-frame clones only, minus some. The sample lists 80,000 or so clones, 92% seen once, with roughly 1.4% in the top ten. CDR1 is MNHNY, CDR2 SVGAGI, per germline (reference sequence). Between the trimmed V and J ends, which lost 2 bases and 2 bases, there was a span of 6 bases. The CDR3 contains 13 residues. The chain joins TRBV6-6 to TRBJ2-5; D may be TRBD2 (5 bases). The clonotype comes from a female donor with multiple sclerosis, enrolled in a pregnancy study. The sample was peripheral blood, taken before pregnancy. The CDR3 DNA is TGTGCCAGCAGTTACGAGGGTCAAGAGACCCAGTACTTC. It codes for CASSYEGQETQYF.